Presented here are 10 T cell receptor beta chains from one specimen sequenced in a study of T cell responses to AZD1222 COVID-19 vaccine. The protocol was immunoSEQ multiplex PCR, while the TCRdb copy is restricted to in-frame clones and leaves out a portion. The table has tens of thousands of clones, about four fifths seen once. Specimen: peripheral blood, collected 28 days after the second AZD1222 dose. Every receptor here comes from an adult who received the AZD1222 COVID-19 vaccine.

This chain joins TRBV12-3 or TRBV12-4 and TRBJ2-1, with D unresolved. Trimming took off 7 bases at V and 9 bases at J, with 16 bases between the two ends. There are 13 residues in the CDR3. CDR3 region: CASTVLLRSEQFF. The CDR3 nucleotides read TGTGCCAGCACTGTCCTGCTACGGTCTGAGCAGTTCTTC.

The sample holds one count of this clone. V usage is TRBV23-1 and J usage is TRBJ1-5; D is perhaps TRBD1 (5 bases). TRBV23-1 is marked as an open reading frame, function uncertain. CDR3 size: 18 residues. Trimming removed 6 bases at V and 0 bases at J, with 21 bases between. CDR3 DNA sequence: TGCGCCAGCAGCCACTTCAGGGCCCTCTCCCATAGCAATCAGCCCCAGCATTTT. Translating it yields CASSHFRALSHSNQPQHF.

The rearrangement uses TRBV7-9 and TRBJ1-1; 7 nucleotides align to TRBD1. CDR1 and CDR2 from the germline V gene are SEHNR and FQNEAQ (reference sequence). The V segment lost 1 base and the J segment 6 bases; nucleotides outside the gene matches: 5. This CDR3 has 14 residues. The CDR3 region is CASSLETGEAEAFF. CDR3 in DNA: TGTGCCAGCAGCTTAGAAACAGGGGAGGCTGAAGCTTTCTTT.

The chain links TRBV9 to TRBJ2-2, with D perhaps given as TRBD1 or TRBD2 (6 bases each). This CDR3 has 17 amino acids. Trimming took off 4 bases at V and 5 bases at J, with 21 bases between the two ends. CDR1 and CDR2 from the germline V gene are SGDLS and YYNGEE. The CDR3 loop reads CASSPGAGRLRTGELFF. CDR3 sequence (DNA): TGTGCCAGCAGCCCGGGGGCGGGACGCTTACGGACCGGGGAGCTGTTTTTT.

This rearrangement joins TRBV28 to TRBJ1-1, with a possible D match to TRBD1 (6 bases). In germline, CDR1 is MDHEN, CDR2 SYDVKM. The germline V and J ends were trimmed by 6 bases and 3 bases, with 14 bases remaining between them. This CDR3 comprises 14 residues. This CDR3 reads CASRRGQSDTEAFF. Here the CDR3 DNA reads TGTGCCAGCAGACGCGGACAGTCCGACACTGAAGCTTTCTTT.

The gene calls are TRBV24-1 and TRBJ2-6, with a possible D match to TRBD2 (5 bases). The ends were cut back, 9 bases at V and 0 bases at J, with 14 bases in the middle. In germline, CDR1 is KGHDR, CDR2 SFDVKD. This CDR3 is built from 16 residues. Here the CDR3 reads CATSSGSFSGANVLTF. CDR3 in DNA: TGTGCCACCTCATCGGGGAGTTTCTCTGGGGCCAACGTCCTGACTTTC.

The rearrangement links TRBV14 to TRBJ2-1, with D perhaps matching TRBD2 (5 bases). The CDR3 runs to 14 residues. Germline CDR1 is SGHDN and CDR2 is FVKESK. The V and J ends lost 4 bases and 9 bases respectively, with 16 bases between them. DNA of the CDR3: TGTGCCAGCAGCCCGCGGCTGGAAGGGAGTGAGCAGTTCTTC. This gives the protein CASSPRLEGSEQFF.

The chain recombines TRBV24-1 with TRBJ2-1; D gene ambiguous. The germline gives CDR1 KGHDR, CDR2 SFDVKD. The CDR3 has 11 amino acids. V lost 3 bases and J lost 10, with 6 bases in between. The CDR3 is CATSDRREQFF. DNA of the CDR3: TGTGCCACCAGTGATCGCCGGGAGCAGTTCTTC.

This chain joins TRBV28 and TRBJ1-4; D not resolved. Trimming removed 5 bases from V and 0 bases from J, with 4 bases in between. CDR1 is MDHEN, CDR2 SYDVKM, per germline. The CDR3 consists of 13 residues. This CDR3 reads CASSIPTNEKLFF. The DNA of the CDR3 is TGTGCCAGCAGTATACCAACTAATGAAAAACTGTTTTTT.

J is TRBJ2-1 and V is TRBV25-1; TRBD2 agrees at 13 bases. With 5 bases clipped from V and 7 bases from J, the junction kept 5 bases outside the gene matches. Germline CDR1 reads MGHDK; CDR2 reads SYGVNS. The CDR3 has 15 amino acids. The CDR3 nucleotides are TGTGCCAGCAGTAGTGGACTAGCGGGAGTTAATGAGCAGTTCTTC. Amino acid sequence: CASSSGLAGVNEQFF.